The 15 T cell receptor beta chains in this list originate from one sample, sequenced in a study of control samples from healthy donors and cancer patients. The data were produced by immunoSEQ multiplex PCR, yet TCRdb's version contains in-frame clones alone and is incomplete. The sample includes some 150,000 clones, 91% of them seen just once. Sample: blood. All receptors derive from a woman in her twenties or thirties in good health.

The chain employs TRBV3-1 (or the pseudogene TRBV3-2) and TRBJ2-3; 7 bases are shared with TRBD2. The CDR3 has 13 residues. The trim removed 3 bases at V and 6 bases at J, leaving 3 bases unmatched. CDR1 and CDR2 from the germline V gene are LGHDT and YNNKEL (reference sequence). This CDR3 is CASSHRLADTQYF. As DNA, the CDR3 is TGTGCCAGCAGCCACCGACTAGCCGATACGCAGTATTTT.

The chain employs TRBV3-1 (or the pseudogene TRBV3-2) and TRBJ1-6; tentative D call: TRBD1 (5 bases). Trimming pared 0 bases from V and 7 bases from J, leaving 13 bases between. CDR3 length: 16 amino acids. The V gene's germline CDR1 is LGHDT and CDR2 YNNKEL (reference sequence). Here the CDR3 DNA reads TGTGCCAGCAGCCAAGATTTCTACAGGCGGAATTCACCCCTCCACTTT. It specifies CASSQDFYRRNSPLHF.

This CDR3 reads CAWSVLERFEAFF. DNA of the CDR3: TGTGCCTGGAGTGTACTGGAAAGATTTGAAGCTTTCTTT. V usage is TRBV30 and J usage is TRBJ1-1; D gene uncertain. V lost 0 bases, J lost 7 bases, and 12 bases lay in between. Germline-derived CDR1 and CDR2 are GTSNPN and SVGIG (reference sequence). The CDR3 is made up of 13 amino acids.

The V gene is TRBV6-2 or TRBV6-3, the J gene TRBJ2-1; no definite D call. The germline V gene has CDR1 MNHEY and CDR2 SVGEGT. Trimming left V 2 bases short and J 2 bases short, with 1 base between. This CDR3 is 12 amino acids long. The CDR3 DNA sequence: TGTGCCAGCAGTTACCCCTACAATGAGCAGTTCTTC. This codes for CASSYPYNEQFF.

J is TRBJ2-5 and V is TRBV28, with 7 bases fitting TRBD2. J was trimmed by 5 bases and V by 2 bases; bases with no gene match: 8. The germline gives CDR1 MDHEN, CDR2 SYDVKM. The CDR3 consists of 15 residues. CDR3 amino acids: CASSLAGGSRETQYF. The CDR3 nucleotides read TGTGCCAGCAGTTTAGCGGGCGGGAGCCGGGAGACCCAGTACTTC.

This chain joins TRBV15 and TRBJ2-2; D unclear. This CDR3 spans 13 amino acids. V dropped 0 bases and J dropped 7 bases, with 6 bases sitting between them. CDR1 is LNHNV, CDR2 YYDKDF, per germline (reference sequence). The CDR3: CATSRDHGGELFF. CDR3 bases: TGTGCCACCAGCAGAGATCATGGCGGGGAGCTGTTTTTT.

The chain has TRBV7-6 and TRBJ2-7, with 8 bases matching TRBD2. This CDR3 is 16 amino acids long. J lost 4 bases, V lost 1 base, and 9 bases had no gene match. Looked up from germline, CDR1 is SGHVS and CDR2 is FNYEAQ. CDR3 DNA: TGTGCCAGCAGCTTAGTTGCCAGCGGGGGCCCTTACGAGCAGTACTTC. As protein: CASSLVASGGPYEQYF. Supplemented by reference TRBV7-6 and TRBJ2-7, the full variable domain reads GAGVSQSPRYKVTKRGQDVALRCDPISGHVSLYWYRQALGQGPEFLTYFNYEAQQDKSGLPNDRFSAERPEGSISTLTIQRTEQRDSAMYRCASSLVASGGPYEQYFGPGTRLTVT.

The genes are TRBV6-4 and TRBJ1-2; weak D call: TRBD1 (6 bases). V lost 5 bases, J lost 7 bases, and 14 bases lay in between. The CDR3 has 13 residues. CDR1 and CDR2 from the germline V gene are MRHNA and SNTAGT. The CDR3 sequence is CASSPAGEGGYTF. CDR3 bases: TGTGCCAGCAGTCCAGCAGGGGAAGGTGGCTACACCTTC.

The rearrangement links TRBV9 to TRBJ1-2, with unresolved D. The V gene's germline CDR1 is SGDLS and CDR2 YYNGEE. Trimming pared 3 bases from V and 4 bases from J, leaving 4 bases between. The CDR3 consists of 11 residues. The CDR3 DNA reads TGTGCCAGCAGCGGGTCCTATGGCTACACCTTC. This gives the protein CASSGSYGYTF.

This chain connects TRBV25-1 to TRBJ2-1; TRBD2 aligns across 12 bases. Germline lookup yields CDR1 MGHDK and CDR2 SYGVNS. V lost 1 base and J lost 8; bases outside the gene matches: 9. The CDR3 length is 17 residues. The CDR3 DNA reads as TGTGCCAGCAGTGAATCCCTTCTAGCGGGGGGGCCAGATGAGCAGTTCTTC. As protein: CASSESLLAGGPDEQFF. Using reference TRBV25-1 and TRBJ2-1 for the parts outside the CDR3, the full variable domain is EADIYQTPRYLVIGTGKKITLECSQTMGHDKMYWYQQDPGMELHLIHYSYGVNSTEKGDLSSESTVSRIRTEHFPLTLESARPSHTSQYLCASSESLLAGGPDEQFFGPGTRLTVL.

This clone was observed a single time. This rearrangement joins TRBV19 to TRBJ1-3; D gene unclear. Germline V CDR1 and CDR2: LNHDA, SQIVND (reference sequence). The CDR3 consists of 13 residues. The V end was cut by 5 bases, the J end by 0 bases, with 5 bases between. CDR3 protein: CASSVISGNTIYF. The CDR3 nucleotides are TGTGCCAGTAGTGTGATCTCTGGAAACACCATATATTTT. Filled out from reference TRBV19 and TRBJ1-3, the complete variable domain reads DGGITQSPKYLFRKEGQNVTLSCEQNLNHDAMYWYRQDPGQGLRLIYYSQIVNDFQKGDIAEGYSVSREKKESFPLTVTSAQKNPTAFYLCASSVISGNTIYFGEGSWLTVV.

The gene calls are TRBV6-2 or TRBV6-3 and TRBJ2-3, with 8 bases identical to TRBD2. The germline V gene has CDR1 MNHEY and CDR2 SVGEGT. The CDR3 covers 15 residues. The trim removed 2 bases at V and 6 bases at J, leaving 7 bases unmatched. DNA of the CDR3: TGTGCCAGCAGTTACGTAGCGGGAAAGAGGGATACGCAGTATTTT. Its translation is CASSYVAGKRDTQYF.

The chain links TRBV19 to TRBJ2-7, with 7 bases that match TRBD1. The CDR3 contains 15 residues. V lost 4 bases to trimming and J lost 2 bases; unmatched junction nucleotides: 8. Germline-derived CDR1 and CDR2 are LNHDA and SQIVND (reference sequence). CDR3 in DNA: TGTGCCAGTAGTAGACCAGGGGGTACTACCTACGAGCAGTACTTC. It specifies CASSRPGGTTYEQYF.

The CDR3 coding sequence is TGTGCCAGCAGCTTAGACCGGACAGGGGGTGGCTACACCTTC. Its translation is CASSLDRTGGGYTF. The chain links TRBV7-8 to TRBJ1-2; 10 nucleotides line up with TRBD1. This CDR3 has 14 residues. Trimming removed 1 base from V and 7 bases from J; junction bases left unmatched: 3. Germline-derived CDR1 and CDR2 are SGHVS and FQNEAQ.

CDR3 DNA: TGTGCCAGCACAGAGGGACATACTCAAGAGACCCAGTACTTC. Protein: CASTEGHTQETQYF. The V call is TRBV2, the J call TRBJ2-5; tentative D call: TRBD1 (6 bases). The CDR3 is 14 residues long. With 7 bases removed from V and 2 bases from J, the gap between germline ends came to 14 bases. Germline V gene lookup returns CDR1 SNHLY and CDR2 FYNNEI.